This T cell receptor beta chain originates from a study of response to subunit inactivated influenza vaccine. With respect to this clonotype: The antigen remains unidentified.

The V and J ends lost 1 base and 4 bases, in that order; junction bases with no gene match: 3. This CDR3 comprises 15 residues. Germline-derived CDR1 and CDR2 are SGHTA and FQGNSA. A single record per CDR3 protein comes from TCRdb applying MiXCR to the RT-PCR reads. The sample holds hundreds of thousands of distinct CDR3 sequences; 13% to 15% are singletons and the top ten take 6.5% to 8%. Broader study findings: A suggestion made by the authors is that each seasonal influenza vaccination recruits few new T cells.

This receptor was taken from a man aged 45-65 years who received an inactivated influenza vaccine. J is TRBJ2-1 and V is TRBV7-2, with TRBD2 matching over 8 bases. The source material was PBMCs from blood, sampled 14 to 15 days before vaccination. Here the CDR3 reads CASSLGAGDYNEQFF. The CDR3 DNA is TGTGCCAGCAGCTTAGGAGCGGGGGATTACAATGAGCAGTTCTTC.